This entry concerns a single T cell receptor (beta chain). The antigen is not known. The sample is drawn from a study of CD8+CD57+ T cells in acquired aplastic anemia. About the study: Sorting CD4+ and CD8+ cells gave DNA averaging approximately 2.9 ug. Among healthy donors, CD4+ cells averaged around 10 million reads. Study outcomes and limitations: It was found that roughly 31 CD8+ CDR3 sequences were shared between patients and controls. The study found no significant CD8+ Simpson's diversity difference between patients and controls.

The CDR3 consists of 14 residues. Germline CDR1 is MGHRA and CDR2 is YSYEKL. V was trimmed by 4 bases and J by 6 bases, leaving 15 bases between them. According to the study, genomic DNA was the template for TCR beta VDJ and CDR3 profiling. TCRdb fed the reads into MiXCR, producing one record per CDR3 protein. The sample includes 200,000 to 250,000 distinct CDR3 sequences, 30% to 40% of them seen just once. This receptor was identified in a human donor in good health, serving as a control. Sequenced input: sorted CD4+, CD8+, or CD8+CD57+ T cells (not recorded which) from PBMCs. This sequence joins TRBV4-1 and TRBJ1-1; D remains ambiguous. The DNA of the CDR3 is TGCGCCAGCAGCCGGGCCCGACGGGTGCCTGAAGCTTTCTTT. Translated: CASSRARRVPEAFF.